This TCR beta chain emerged from a study of cytomegalovirus exposure and HLA in healthy donors. Study-wide background: Early release data held about 85 million unique TCRs from HLA-typed donors. General observations from the study: The authors listed some 160 TCR beta chains as cytomegalovirus-associated.

A multiplex PCR was run with 60 Vbeta primers and 13 Jbeta primers. Produced via immunoSEQ multiplex PCR; TCRdb's table is partial and in-frame only. Of 150,000 or so clones listed, 70% to 80% were seen once; the top ten hold around 1.9%. In the case of this clone: The target antigen is unknown.

The germline gives CDR1 LNHDA, CDR2 SQIVND (reference sequence). The germline V and J ends were trimmed by 3 bases and 6 bases, with 14 bases remaining between them. This CDR3 contains 14 residues. Sequenced sample: PBMCs. The V gene is TRBV19, the J gene TRBJ1-1; TRBD1 might be the D (5 bases). This sequence originates from a woman aged 60-70 years in good health and CMV-seropositive. The CDR3 region has the DNA TGTGCCAGTAGTATCCGCAGGGATTCCCCTGAAGCTTTCTTT. Translating it yields CASSIRRDSPEAFF.